The 24 T cell receptor beta chains below all came from one sample that was sequenced in a study of cytomegalovirus exposure and HLA in healthy donors. PCR involved 60 Vbeta and 13 Jbeta primers. Data came from immunoSEQ multiplex PCR; TCRdb stores just in-frame clones and leaves some out. Of about 97,000 clones in the sample, about 81% were seen once. The specimen sequenced was PBMCs. These receptors originate from a man between 40 and 49 years old in good health and CMV-seropositive.

This sequence joins TRBV5-4 and TRBJ2-3, with unresolved D. Germline loops: CDR1 SGHNT, CDR2 YYREEE (reference sequence). The CDR3 spans 14 residues. The V gene lost 0 bases and the J gene lost 4 bases, with 9 bases spanning the gap. The CDR3 is CASSLAYYSDTQYF. In DNA, the CDR3 is TGTGCCAGCAGCTTGGCCTACTATTCAGATACGCAGTATTTT.

Only one count was recorded for this clone. This chain links TRBV6-1 with TRBJ1-5; D gene unclear. CDR3 length equals 18 residues. Between the trimmed V and J ends, which lost 0 bases and 6 bases, there was a span of 21 bases. Germline CDR1 MNHNS, CDR2 SASEGT. CDR3 coding DNA: TGTGCCAGCAGTGAAGCGCTTTGGGCTTCTGGCTTGCCTCAGCCCCAGCATTTT. Translating it yields CASSEALWASGLPQPQHF.

This clone occurred a few times. CDR3 coding DNA: TGCGCCAGCAGCCTCGGGACAGGGTCAGATACGCAGTATTTT. Translated: CASSLGTGSDTQYF. The chain couples TRBV5-1 to TRBJ2-3, with 9 positions matching TRBD1. This CDR3 comprises 14 residues. Germline assignment: CDR1 SGHRS and CDR2 YFSETQ. Trimming took 4 bases from V and 4 from J; bases not matched to a gene: 4.

The rearrangement links TRBV2 to TRBJ1-4, with a weak D call TRBD1 (6 bases). V was pared by 6 bases and J by 4 bases, with 15 bases between. The CDR3 has 15 residues. Germline loops: CDR1 SNHLY, CDR2 FYNNEI. The CDR3 DNA reads TGTGCCAGCAGCGCTCGGGACACCTATAATGAAAAACTGTTTTTT. As protein: CASSARDTYNEKLFF. The complete variable domain, with remaining parts taken from reference TRBV2 and TRBJ1-4, reads EPEVTQTPSHQVTQMGQEVILRCVPISNHLYFYWYRQILGQKVEFLVSFYNNEISEKSEIFDDQFSVERPDGSNFTLKIRSTKLEDSAMYFCASSARDTYNEKLFFGSGTQLSVL.

The gene calls are TRBV19 and TRBJ1-2; maybe TRBD1 (5 bases). The CDR3 extends over 15 amino acids. V lost 0 bases, J lost 4 bases, and 12 bases lay in between. CDR1 is LNHDA and CDR2 is SQIVND in the germline V gene (reference sequence). CDR3 in DNA: TGTGCCAGTAGTATAGAGGTCGACAGCATCTATGGCTACACCTTC. This codes for CASSIEVDSIYGYTF.

The rearrangement links TRBV28 to TRBJ2-7; tentative D call: TRBD1 (5 bases). Germline-derived CDR1 and CDR2 are MDHEN and SYDVKM. The CDR3 is 16 residues long. Between the trimmed V and J ends, which lost 4 bases and 2 bases, there was a span of 18 bases. CDR3: CASSSGSQGLPYEQYF. The CDR3 DNA sequence: TGTGCCAGCAGTTCCGGATCCCAGGGTCTTCCCTACGAGCAGTACTTC.

The J gene is TRBJ1-6, the V gene TRBV6-1; unclear D gene. The CDR3 covers 15 residues. The germline V gene has CDR1 MNHNS and CDR2 SASEGT. Trimming cost V 8 bases and J 9 bases, with 20 bases left between them. CDR3 residues: CASAEVTGLGSPLHF. DNA of the CDR3: TGTGCCAGCGCGGAAGTCACGGGTTTGGGTTCACCCCTCCACTTT.

This sequence joins TRBV6-1 and TRBJ2-7; D gene uncertain. V was cut by 1 base and J by 2 bases, with 6 bases left in between. From germline, CDR1 is MNHNS and CDR2 SASEGT. This CDR3 region has 13 residues. The CDR3 spells CASSEGTTYEQYF. The CDR3, as DNA: TGTGCCAGCAGTGAAGGTACAACCTACGAGCAGTACTTC.

This clone was observed a handful of times. The chain employs TRBV6-6 and TRBJ2-7; TRBD1 might be the D (6 bases). Germline V lookup: CDR1 MNHNY, CDR2 SVGAGI (reference sequence). The V end lost 7 bases, the J end lost 6 bases, and 16 bases lay between the germline ends. The CDR3 spans 13 residues. The CDR3 here is CASTNGIGGEQYF. The CDR3 coding sequence is TGTGCCAGCACAAATGGGATAGGGGGCGAGCAGTACTTC.

The chain couples TRBV5-4 to TRBJ1-2; 10 nucleotides align to TRBD1. Trimming cost V 2 bases and J 3 bases; bases outside gene matches: 4. The germline V gene encodes CDR1 SGHNT and CDR2 YYREEE (reference sequence). The CDR3 consists of 15 residues. CDR3 in amino acids: CASSFPGTGDYGYTF. CDR3 DNA: TGTGCCAGCAGCTTTCCCGGGACAGGGGACTATGGCTACACCTTC. Drawing the rest from reference TRBV5-4 and TRBJ1-2, the complete variable domain is ETGVTQSPTHLIKTRGQQVTLRCSSQSGHNTVSWYQQALGQGPQFIFQYYREEENGRGNFPPRFSGLQFPNYSSELNVNALELDDSALYLCASSFPGTGDYGYTFGSGTRLTVV.

In regard to this clone: The identical CDR3 is also encoded by other nucleotide sequences in the sample. The chain couples TRBV7-9 to TRBJ1-1, with D unresolved. Trimming pared 3 bases from V and 4 bases from J, leaving 6 bases between. CDR1 SEHNR and CDR2 FQNEAQ come from the germline V gene (reference sequence). The CDR3 totals 12 residues. The CDR3 sequence is CASSLSGTEAFF. In DNA, the CDR3 is TGTGCCAGCAGCTTGTCCGGCACTGAAGCTTTCTTT.

The rearrangement uses TRBV6-5 and TRBJ2-3; 8 bases match TRBD2. The CDR3 extends over 15 amino acids. V dropped 6 bases and J dropped 6; count of bases not matched to a gene: 11. Germline V gene sequence: CDR1 MNHEY, CDR2 SVGAGI. In nucleotides, the CDR3 is TGTGCCAGCAGGAGCGGGAGCCCTGGGTCGGATACGCAGTATTTT. It specifies CASRSGSPGSDTQYF.

This chain uses TRBV18 with TRBJ2-1, with D maybe TRBD1 (5 bases). Trimming pared 3 bases from V and 9 bases from J, leaving 12 bases between. From germline, CDR1 is KGHSH and CDR2 LQKENI. The CDR3 is 13 amino acids. The CDR3 DNA reads as TGTGCCAGCTCACCCGACAGAAGGAGTGAGCAGTTCTTC. This codes for CASSPDRRSEQFF.

Worth noting for this clone: Other DNA sequences in the same sample also yield this CDR3. The V gene is TRBV19, the J gene TRBJ1-1, with 7 bases identical to TRBD1. The CDR3 runs 13 residues. CDR1 is LNHDA and CDR2 is SQIVND in the germline V gene (reference sequence). V was pared by 6 bases and J by 8 bases, with 9 bases of the junction left unmatched. CDR3 in DNA: TGTGCCAGTAGCCCCAGGGGGGCCCCCGAAGCTTTCTTT. This gives the protein CASSPRGAPEAFF. The full variable domain, with the rest looked up from reference TRBV19 and TRBJ1-1, is DGGITQSPKYLFRKEGQNVTLSCEQNLNHDAMYWYRQDPGQGLRLIYYSQIVNDFQKGDIAEGYSVSREKKESFPLTVTSAQKNPTAFYLCASSPRGAPEAFFGQGTRLTVV.

The chain's CDR3 is CASSLEGGAGGYTF. The DNA of the CDR3 is TGTGCCAGCAGCTTAGAAGGGGGGGCTGGTGGCTACACCTTC. The J gene is TRBJ1-2, the V gene TRBV7-9; maybe TRBD1 (6 bases). This CDR3 contains 14 residues. Germline loops: CDR1 SEHNR, CDR2 FQNEAQ (reference sequence). V was trimmed by 1 base and J by 7 bases, leaving 13 bases between them.

The chain employs TRBV6-6 and TRBJ2-1; 7 nucleotides line up with TRBD1. The CDR3 extends over 16 amino acids. The germline V gene encodes CDR1 MNHNY and CDR2 SVGAGI (reference sequence). Trimming at V came to 2 bases and at J to 6 bases, leaving 10 bases not matched to a gene. CDR3 sequence: CASSYLDRVGLNEQFF. The CDR3 region has the DNA TGTGCCAGCAGTTACCTCGACAGGGTAGGACTCAATGAGCAGTTCTTC.

The chain is built from TRBV11-2 and TRBJ2-1; 9 bases are a match to TRBD2. The J segment lost 8 bases and the V segment lost 2 bases, leaving 7 bases of the junction unmatched. Looked up from germline, CDR1 is SGHAT and CDR2 is FQNNGV. This CDR3 is 15 amino acids long. The CDR3 here is CASSLSPSGDDEQFF. The CDR3 bases are TGTGCCAGCAGCTTAAGCCCTAGCGGGGACGATGAGCAGTTCTTC.

This chain connects TRBV6-6 to TRBJ1-1; 7 bases map to TRBD1. The V and J ends lost 2 bases and 0 bases, in that order; junction bases with no gene match: 6. The CDR3 is 16 residues long. From germline, CDR1 is MNHNY and CDR2 SVGAGI (reference sequence). CDR3 loop: CASSYPRDRLNTEAFF. CDR3 DNA sequence: TGTGCCAGCAGTTACCCAAGGGACAGACTGAACACTGAAGCTTTCTTT.

This clone occurred a few times. The chain links TRBV5-1 to TRBJ1-1, with D perhaps TRBD1 (6 bases). Between the trimmed V and J ends, which lost 4 bases and 1 base, there was a span of 11 bases. Germline-derived CDR1 and CDR2 are SGHRS and YFSETQ. The CDR3 is 14 residues long. The DNA for the CDR3 is TGCGCCAGCAGCACGGGACAAACGAACACTGAAGCTTTCTTT. Amino acid sequence: CASSTGQTNTEAFF.

The chain recombines TRBV5-1 with TRBJ1-5; 10 bases are a match to TRBD1. CDR3 length: 16 residues. Per germline, CDR1 SGHRS and CDR2 YFSETQ. Trimming cost V 4 bases and J 7 bases; bases outside gene matches: 11. The DNA of the CDR3 is TGCGCCAGCAGCCCTGGGGGGGGACAGGGGAGACAGCCCCAGCATTTT. It encodes CASSPGGGQGRQPQHF.

CDR3 amino acids: CASSQRVGRRNEKLFF. Written as DNA, the CDR3 is TGTGCCAGCAGCCAACGAGTCGGAAGGAGGAATGAAAAACTGTTTTTT. The rearrangement joins TRBV5-8 to TRBJ1-4; no reliable D call. The CDR3 totals 16 residues. The V gene lost 4 bases and the J gene lost 5 bases, with 18 bases spanning the gap. Germline CDR1 and CDR2: SGHTS and YDEGEE.

The CDR3 DNA follows: TGTGCCAGCAGTTTAGACCGGCCCGGAGTAAGCGAAAAACTGTTTTTT. Translation gives CASSLDRPGVSEKLFF. This rearrangement joins TRBV27 to TRBJ1-4; no firm D call. Germline CDR1 MNHEY, CDR2 SMNVEV (reference sequence). The V end was cut by 2 bases, the J end by 8 bases, with 18 bases between. The CDR3 is made up of 16 amino acids.

The chain is built from TRBV27 and TRBJ2-7; maybe TRBD1 (6 bases). V was clipped by 3 bases and J by 2 bases, with 17 bases between them. This CDR3 has 16 amino acids. CDR1 and CDR2 from the germline V gene are MNHEY and SMNVEV (reference sequence). This CDR3 reads CASSFASGGLTYEQYF. The CDR3 DNA reads TGTGCCAGCAGTTTTGCTTCTGGGGGCCTAACCTACGAGCAGTACTTC.

The V gene is TRBV29-1, the J gene TRBJ1-2; D unclear. V lost 0 bases and J lost 6, with 14 bases in between. The CDR3 sequence is 14 residues long. Germline CDR1 is SQVTM and CDR2 is ANQGSEA. This CDR3 reads CSVEEPQDDNGYTF. The CDR3 coding sequence is TGCAGCGTTGAAGAACCCCAGGATGATAATGGCTACACCTTC.